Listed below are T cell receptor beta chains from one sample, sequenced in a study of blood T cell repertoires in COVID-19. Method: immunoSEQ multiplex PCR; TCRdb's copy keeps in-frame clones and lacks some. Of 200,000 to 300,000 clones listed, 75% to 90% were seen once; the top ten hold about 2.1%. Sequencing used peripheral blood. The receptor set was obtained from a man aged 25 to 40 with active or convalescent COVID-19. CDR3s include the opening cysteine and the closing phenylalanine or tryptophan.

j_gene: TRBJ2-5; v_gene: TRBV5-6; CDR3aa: CASSLRTANRVSKETQYF
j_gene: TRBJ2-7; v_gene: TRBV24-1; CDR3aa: CATSDNGGSYEQYF
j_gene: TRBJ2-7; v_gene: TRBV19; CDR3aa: CASSMKGLAGAEQYF
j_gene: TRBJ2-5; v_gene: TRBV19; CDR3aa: CASSFTRGNQETQYF
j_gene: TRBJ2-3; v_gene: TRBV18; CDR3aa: CASSPLGRGVTDTQYF
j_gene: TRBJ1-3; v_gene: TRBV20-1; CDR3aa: CSASDRGGNTIYF
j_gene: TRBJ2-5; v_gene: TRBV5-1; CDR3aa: CASSQLEGVQETQYF
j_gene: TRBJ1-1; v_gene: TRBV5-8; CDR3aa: CASSLRAKAFF
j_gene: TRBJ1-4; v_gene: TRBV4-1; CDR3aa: CASSQAFKAANEKLFF
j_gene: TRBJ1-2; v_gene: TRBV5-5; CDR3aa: CASSLFPERAGDYGYTF
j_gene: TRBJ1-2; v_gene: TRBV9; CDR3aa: CASSVAGTGFYGYTF
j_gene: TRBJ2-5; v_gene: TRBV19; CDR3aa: CARRQETQETQYF
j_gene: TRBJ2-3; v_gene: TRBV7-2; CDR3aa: CASSLWAGRSTDTQYF
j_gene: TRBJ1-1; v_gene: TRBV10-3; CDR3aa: CAIRAGTGGADVTEAFF
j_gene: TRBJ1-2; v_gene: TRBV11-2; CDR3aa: CASSPLTKRGYTF
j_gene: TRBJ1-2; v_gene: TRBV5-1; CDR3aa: CASSIRQGVSSGYTF
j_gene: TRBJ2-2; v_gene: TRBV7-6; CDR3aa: CASSLVVGGENTGELFF
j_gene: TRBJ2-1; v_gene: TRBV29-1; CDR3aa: CSVEVGLGYEQFF
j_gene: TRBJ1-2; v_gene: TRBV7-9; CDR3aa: CASSALERGYGYTF
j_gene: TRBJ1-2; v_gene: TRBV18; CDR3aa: CASSPDREDGYTF
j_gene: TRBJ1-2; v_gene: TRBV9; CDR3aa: CASSVEDSIYGYTF
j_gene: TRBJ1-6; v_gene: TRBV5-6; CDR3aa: CASSLGQINSPLHF
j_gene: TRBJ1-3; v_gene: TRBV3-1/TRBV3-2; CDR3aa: CASSRGQGRNTIYF
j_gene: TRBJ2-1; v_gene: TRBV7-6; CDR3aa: CASSLGGTGIYNEQFF
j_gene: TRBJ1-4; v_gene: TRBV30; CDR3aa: CAYSSAWVDEKLFF
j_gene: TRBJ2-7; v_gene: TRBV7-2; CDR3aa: CASSLARSSYEQYF
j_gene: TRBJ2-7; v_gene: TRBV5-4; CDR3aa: CASSSPGVSSYEQYF
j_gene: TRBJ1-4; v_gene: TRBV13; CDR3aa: CASSLGGEDSITF
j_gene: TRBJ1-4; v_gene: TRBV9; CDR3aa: CASSATGGETGKLFF
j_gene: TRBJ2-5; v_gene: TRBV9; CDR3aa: CASSVGASQRTLGETQYF
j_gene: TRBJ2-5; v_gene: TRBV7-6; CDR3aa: CASRHHGTSGAQETQYF
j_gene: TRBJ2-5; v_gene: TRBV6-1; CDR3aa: CASSEGWGQGETQYF
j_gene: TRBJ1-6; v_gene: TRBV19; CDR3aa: CASSGAGRGPNSPLHF
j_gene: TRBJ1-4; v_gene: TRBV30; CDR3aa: CAWGTLTSNEKLFF
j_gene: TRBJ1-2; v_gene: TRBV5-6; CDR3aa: CASSFVQGGAGYTF
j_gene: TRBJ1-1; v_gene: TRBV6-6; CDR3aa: CASRPRGFPNTEAFF
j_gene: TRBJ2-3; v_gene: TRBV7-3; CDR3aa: CASSAQGDTQYF
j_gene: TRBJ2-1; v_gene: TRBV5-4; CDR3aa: CASSPPLPYNEQFF
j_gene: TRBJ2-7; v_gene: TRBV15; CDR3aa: CATSGPDYEQYF
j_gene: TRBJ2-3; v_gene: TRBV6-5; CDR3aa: CASSLLADYTDTQYF
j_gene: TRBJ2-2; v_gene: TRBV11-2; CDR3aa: CASSLRGGGGAPGELFF
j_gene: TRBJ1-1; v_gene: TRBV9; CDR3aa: CASSPRTGERVNTEAFF